These T cell receptor beta chains were read from a single sample in a study of cytomegalovirus exposure and HLA in healthy donors. The protocol was immunoSEQ multiplex PCR, while the TCRdb copy is restricted to in-frame clones and leaves out a portion. The sample yields 120,000 or so clones, 15% to 20% seen once. Material: PBMCs. The receptors here all came from a female donor in good health and CMV-seropositive. Both conserved end residues are part of each CDR3. The order of the fields is D gene, V gene, clone size, J gene, CDR3 protein, CDR3 DNA. The D gene is left open where the match is weak. Clone size appears in some rows only: once, few, many, or a class for an expanded clone.

.	TRBV5-1	.	TRBJ2-2	CASSLVQGPGELFF	TGCGCCAGCAGCTTGGTTCAGGGCCCCGGGGAGCTGTTTTTT
.	TRBV10-1	.	TRBJ2-5	CASSDPGVGETQYF	TGCGCCAGCAGTGATCCAGGGGTAGGGGAGACCCAGTACTTC
TRBD1	TRBV5-8	.	TRBJ2-7	CASRLPGGASEQYF	TGTGCCAGCAGATTACCAGGGGGCGCTTCCGAGCAGTACTTC
TRBD1	TRBV6-5	.	TRBJ1-6	CASRLTGTGSPLHF	TGTGCCAGCAGACTGACAGGGACGGGTTCACCCCTCCACTTT
.	TRBV2	.	TRBJ2-1	CALLKNEQFF	TGTGCACTGCTGAAGAATGAGCAGTTCTTC
.	TRBV6-5	.	TRBJ2-1	CATARSSYNEQFF	TGTGCCACGGCCCGGAGCTCCTACAATGAGCAGTTCTTC
TRBD1	TRBV27	few	TRBJ1-1	CASSLTGALNTEAFF	TGTGCCAGCAGTCTGACAGGGGCTTTGAACACTGAAGCTTTCTTT
.	TRBV23-1	.	TRBJ2-3	CASSPRSLRPTQYF	TGCGCCAGCAGTCCGCGCTCCCTGCGGCCTACGCAGTATTTT
TRBD1	TRBV11-3	few	TRBJ2-1	CASSYGQGSYNEQFF	TGTGCCAGCAGCTACGGACAGGGCTCCTACAATGAGCAGTTCTTC
.	TRBV5-4	few	TRBJ1-1	CASSAPQSTEAFF	TGTGCCAGCAGCGCTCCCCAGTCTACTGAAGCTTTCTTT
.	TRBV6-5	.	TRBJ1-2	CASTQGIGRGYTF	TGTGCCAGCACCCAGGGTATAGGTCGTGGCTACACCTTC
.	TRBV5-4	few	TRBJ2-5	CASSLSLSGETQYF	TGTGCCAGCAGCTTAAGTTTGTCAGGAGAGACCCAGTACTTC
TRBD1	TRBV4-2	.	TRBJ1-5	CASSQERTGNQPQHF	TGTGCCAGCAGCCAAGAGCGGACAGGGAATCAGCCCCAGCATTTT
.	TRBV20-1	few	TRBJ2-1	CSVLGNNEQFF	TGCAGTGTTCTCGGGAACAATGAGCAGTTCTTC
TRBD1	TRBV6-5	few	TRBJ2-5	CASTKNPQGETQYF	TGTGCCAGCACCAAAAACCCACAGGGGGAGACCCAGTACTTC
TRBD1	TRBV7-6	few	TRBJ1-4	CASSLYDRGQEKLFF	TGTGCCAGCAGCCTTTACGACAGGGGGCAAGAAAAACTGTTTTTT
TRBD1	TRBV5-6	few	TRBJ1-2	CASSLGTGRSRGYTF	TGTGCCAGCAGCTTGGGGACAGGGCGCTCGAGGGGCTACACCTTC
TRBD2	TRBV30	.	TRBJ2-3	CAWRRGLVTDTQYF	TGTGCCTGGAGGAGAGGACTAGTAACAGATACGCAGTATTTT
TRBD1	TRBV28	.	TRBJ1-5	CASIKTGGYSNQPQHF	TGTGCCAGCATAAAGACAGGGGGGTATAGCAATCAGCCCCAGCATTTT
TRBD1	TRBV7-9	few	TRBJ2-7	CASSSGQEKGEQYF	TGTGCCAGCAGCTCGGGACAGGAGAAAGGCGAGCAGTACTTC
TRBD1	TRBV19	.	TRBJ1-2	CASSIEGGRESLGGYTF	TGTGCCAGTAGTATAGAAGGGGGCAGGGAGAGTCTTGGTGGCTACACCTTC
TRBD1	TRBV27	.	TRBJ1-1	CASSSPGTGYREAFF	TGTGCCAGCAGTTCACCCGGGACAGGGTATCGAGAAGCTTTCTTT
.	TRBV10-2	.	TRBJ2-7	CAAGYEQYF	TGCGCCGCGGGCTACGAGCAGTACTTC
TRBD1	TRBV28	.	TRBJ1-5	CASITPLGTGNQPQHF	TGTGCCAGCATTACCCCCTTAGGGACAGGGAATCAGCCCCAGCATTTT
.	TRBV5-1	.	TRBJ1-1	CASNTGLNTEAFF	TGCGCCAGCAACACGGGTCTGAACACTGAAGCTTTCTTT
TRBD1	TRBV2	few	TRBJ2-1	CASSADRVPYNEQFF	TGTGCCAGCAGCGCTGACAGGGTACCATACAATGAGCAGTTCTTC
.	TRBV15	.	TRBJ1-2	CATSRDRGYGYTF	TGTGCCACCAGCAGAGACCGCGGCTATGGCTACACCTTC
.	TRBV11-2	.	TRBJ2-7	CASSLEAVGGSDEQYF	TGTGCCAGCAGCTTAGAAGCGGTGGGGGGTAGCGACGAGCAGTACTTC
TRBD1	TRBV7-9	few	TRBJ2-7	CASSFDRGGQYF	TGTGCCAGCAGCTTTGACAGGGGAGGGCAGTACTTC
.	TRBV7-8	.	TRBJ2-1	CASSLGGLKVNEQFF	TGTGCCAGCAGCTTGGGGGGGCTTAAGGTCAATGAGCAGTTCTTC
TRBD2	TRBV6-1	.	TRBJ2-1	CASSEQGLAGAQQFF	TGTGCCAGCAGTGAACAAGGGCTAGCGGGCGCCCAGCAGTTCTTC
.	TRBV6-5	.	TRBJ2-2	CASGARNTGELFF	TGTGCCAGCGGAGCAAGGAACACCGGGGAGCTGTTTTTT
.	TRBV5-1	few	TRBJ1-1	CASSPGRTSEPEAFF	TGCGCCAGCAGCCCCGGTCGGACTTCAGAACCTGAAGCTTTCTTT
.	TRBV10-3	.	TRBJ1-1	CAISWQGNTEAFF	TGTGCCATCAGCTGGCAGGGTAACACTGAAGCTTTCTTT
.	TRBV6-1	.	TRBJ2-7	CASSEEVGMTRVSLYEQYF	TGTGCCAGCAGTGAAGAGGTAGGGATGACGAGGGTGAGTCTCTACGAGCAGTACTTC
.	TRBV18	few	TRBJ1-1	CASSPMRPTSNTEAFF	TGTGCCAGCTCACCAATGCGCCCCACCTCAAACACTGAAGCTTTCTTT
.	TRBV27	.	TRBJ1-5	CASSLRGRRYVGNQPQHF	TGTGCCAGCAGTTTAAGGGGCCGTCGGTACGTGGGCAATCAGCCCCAGCATTTT
.	TRBV29-1	few	TRBJ1-4	CSVGEGVNEKLFF	TGCAGCGTTGGGGAAGGGGTTAATGAAAAACTGTTTTTT
TRBD1	TRBV7-9	.	TRBJ1-3	CASSRQTGGNTIYF	TGTGCCAGCAGCCGACAGACAGGGGGGAACACCATATATTTT
TRBD1	TRBV4-2	.	TRBJ2-3	CASSLLGTRQGLLTDTQYF	TGTGCCAGCAGCCTCCTGGGCACCCGACAGGGGCTTCTCACAGATACGCAGTATTTT
.	TRBV28	few	TRBJ1-4	CASTIGVQEKLFF	TGTGCCAGCACCATCGGGGTGCAGGAAAAACTGTTTTTT
.	TRBV4-2	.	TRBJ2-3	CASSLQDGTRSTQYF	TGTGCCAGCAGCCTACAAGATGGGACTCGTTCTACGCAGTATTTT
TRBD1	TRBV9	few	TRBJ1-2	CASSVEPQGAGYGYTF	TGTGCCAGCAGCGTAGAACCCCAGGGGGCGGGCTATGGCTACACCTTC
.	TRBV9	.	TRBJ1-2	CASSVDGAHLYGYTF	TGTGCCAGCAGCGTAGATGGGGCTCACCTCTATGGCTACACCTTC
TRBD2	TRBV7-8	once	TRBJ2-7	CASSPMTSGASYEQYF	TGTGCCAGCAGCCCCATGACTAGCGGGGCCTCCTACGAGCAGTACTTC
.	TRBV7-9	.	TRBJ2-7	CASSFTGRREQYF	TGTGCCAGCAGCTTTACAGGGAGACGCGAGCAGTACTTC
.	TRBV5-6	.	TRBJ1-2	CASSRPDTYISYGYTF	TGTGCCAGCAGCAGACCGGACACCTACATCAGCTATGGCTACACCTTC
TRBD1	TRBV28	few	TRBJ2-7	CASRPGQAYEQYF	TGTGCCAGCCGCCCTGGACAGGCCTACGAGCAGTACTTC
.	TRBV6-1	few	TRBJ1-1	CASSEFGGAATEAFF	TGTGCCAGCAGTGAATTCGGGGGGGCGGCCACTGAAGCTTTCTTT
.	TRBV21-1	few	TRBJ1-5	CASTGGNQPQHF	TGTGCCAGCACAGGGGGCAATCAGCCCCAGCATTTT
TRBD2	TRBV15	.	TRBJ2-5	CATRKTSGSILRGETQYF	TGTGCCACCAGGAAGACTAGCGGGAGTATTCTAAGAGGAGAGACCCAGTACTTC
.	TRBV30	few	TRBJ1-5	CAWGGRANQPQHF	TGTGCCTGGGGCGGCAGGGCGAATCAGCCCCAGCATTTT
TRBD1	TRBV7-9	few	TRBJ2-1	CASSPPGQSYNEQFF	TGTGCCAGCAGCCCACCGGGACAGTCCTACAATGAGCAGTTCTTC
TRBD2	TRBV27	few	TRBJ2-3	CASSFWRGAFMDTQYF	TGTGCCAGCAGTTTCTGGCGGGGGGCCTTCATGGATACGCAGTATTTT
TRBD2	TRBV4-2	.	TRBJ2-7	CASSQDSGRGYEQYF	TGTGCCAGCAGCCAAGATAGCGGGAGGGGTTACGAGCAGTACTTC
.	TRBV11-3	few	TRBJ2-3	CASSLDMAAQDTQYF	TGTGCCAGCAGCTTAGATATGGCGGCACAAGATACGCAGTATTTT
TRBD2	TRBV7-7	.	TRBJ2-7	CASSLASGNSYEQYF	TGTGCTAGCAGCTTAGCCAGCGGGAACTCCTACGAGCAGTACTTC